The sequence of this T cell receptor (beta chain) was determined in a study of T cells expressing NK-cell markers. TCRdb re-called the 5' RACE reads and shows each CDR3 protein once, DNA omitted. Its table lists some 150,000 distinct CDR3 sequences. The CDR3 contains 13 residues. Germline V gene sequence: CDR1 LNHDA, CDR2 SQIVND (reference sequence). Material for sequencing was blood T cells: a sorted CD56 or NKG2C T cell subset, CD4+ or CD8+ T cells, or bulk PBMC T cells (not recorded which). The chain uses TRBV19 and TRBJ2-7. This receptor was obtained from a woman between 50 and 59 years old in good health. The CDR3 spells CASSYTVTYEQYF. Full variable domain (remainder filled in from reference TRBV19 and TRBJ2-7): DGGITQSPKYLFRKEGQNVTLSCEQNLNHDAMYWYRQDPGQGLRLIYYSQIVNDFQKGDIAEGYSVSREKKESFPLTVTSAQKNPTAFYLCASSYTVTYEQYFGPGTRLTVT.